This T cell receptor (beta chain) was identified during a study of blood T cell repertoires in COVID-19. Sequencing was performed with immunoSEQ multiplex PCR; in TCRdb, only in-frame clones are kept and a portion is missing. The profile shows hundreds of thousands of clones, 83% of them singletons. Participant-reported clinical history was the basis for cohort assignment. The clonotype was recovered from a middle-aged woman who had been exposed to COVID-19. The sequencing input was PBMCs or T cells enriched from blood (not recorded which).

The CDR3 nucleotides read TGTGCGTTCAGGGATAGCAATCAGCCCCAGCATTTT. It codes for CAFRDSNQPQHF. The chain uses TRBV12-3 or TRBV12-4 and TRBJ1-5, with D perhaps matching TRBD1 (5 bases). The CDR3 is 12 amino acids.